This TCR beta chain was identified in a study of blood T cell repertoires in COVID-19. Profiling relied on immunoSEQ multiplex PCR, and the TCRdb table lists in-frame clones only, not all of them. Among 250,000 or so clones listed, around nine tenths were seen once. With 4 bases clipped from V and 1 base from J, the junction kept 10 bases outside the gene matches. CDR1 and CDR2 (germline): MDHEN, SYDVKM. The CDR3 totals 17 residues. This chain connects TRBV28 to TRBJ2-7, with TRBD2 matching over 10 bases. Sample: PBMCs or T cells enriched from blood (not recorded which). The TCR was taken from a woman in her thirties or forties who had been exposed to COVID-19. The CDR3 spells CASSSSTSSGGSYEQYF. The CDR3, as DNA: TGTGCCAGCAGTTCCTCTACCTCTAGCGGGGGTTCCTACGAGCAGTACTTC.